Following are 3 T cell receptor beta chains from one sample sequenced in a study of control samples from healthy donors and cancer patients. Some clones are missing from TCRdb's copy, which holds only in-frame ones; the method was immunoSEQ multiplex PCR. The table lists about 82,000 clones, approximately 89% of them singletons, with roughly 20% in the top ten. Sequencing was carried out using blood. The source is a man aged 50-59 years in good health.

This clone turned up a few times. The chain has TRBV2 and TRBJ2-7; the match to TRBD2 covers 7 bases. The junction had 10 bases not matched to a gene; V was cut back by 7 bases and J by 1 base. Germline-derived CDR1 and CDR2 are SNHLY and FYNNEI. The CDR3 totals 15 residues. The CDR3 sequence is CASTRGDPSSYEQYV. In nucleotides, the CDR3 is TGTGCCAGCACTCGGGGGGACCCTTCTTCCTACGAGCAGTACGTC.

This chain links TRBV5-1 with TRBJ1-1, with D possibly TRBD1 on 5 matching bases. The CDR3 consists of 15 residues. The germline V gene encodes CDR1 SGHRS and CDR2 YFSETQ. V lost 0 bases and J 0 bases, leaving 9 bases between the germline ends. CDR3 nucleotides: TGCGCCAGCAGCTTGGAGGACACTTTGAACACTGAAGCTTTCTTT. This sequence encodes CASSLEDTLNTEAFF.

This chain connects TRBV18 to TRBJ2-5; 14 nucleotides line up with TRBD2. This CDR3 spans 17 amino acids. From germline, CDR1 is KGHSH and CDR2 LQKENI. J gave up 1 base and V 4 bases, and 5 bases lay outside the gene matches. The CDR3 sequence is CASSRGTSGSVQETQYF. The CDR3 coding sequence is TGTGCCAGCTCACGAGGGACTAGCGGGAGTGTCCAAGAGACCCAGTACTTC.